This T cell receptor (beta chain) appears in the sequencing data of a study of T cell responses to AZD1222 COVID-19 vaccine. Germline CDR1 and CDR2: SGDLS and YYNGEE. V trimming: 0 bases; J trimming: 1 base; junction bases outside the gene matches: 11. The CDR3 is 18 residues long. With respect to this clone: The target antigen is unknown.

Libraries were prepared by immunoSEQ multiplex PCR; TCRdb keeps only in-frame clonotypes and omits some of them. The table lists 120,000 to 150,000 clones, roughly 91% of them singletons. Study-wide results and caveats: The span of vaccine-associated CD4 TCRs extended across spike, with dominance at 160-218 and 743-854. Per reports, nearly half of all spike-specific TCRs target regions that are unmutated in variants.

The source of this sequence is an adult who received the AZD1222 COVID-19 vaccine. The V call is TRBV9, the J call TRBJ1-1, with TRBD1 identical over 8 bases. This specimen was peripheral blood, taken 28 days after the second AZD1222 dose. Written as DNA, the CDR3 is TGTGCCAGCAGCGTAGTGAGACAGGGGACGTTTGGGAACACTGAAGCTTTCTTT. This encodes CASSVVRQGTFGNTEAFF.